Presented here are 9 T cell receptor beta chains from one specimen sequenced in a study of CD8+ T cells in alopecia areata. RNA extraction was followed by reverse transcription into cDNA, which acted as the sequencing template. Produced via immunoSEQ multiplex PCR; TCRdb's table is partial and in-frame only. Of about 150,000 clones listed, more than 45% are singletons. Sequenced here: CD8+ T cells sorted from blood, sampled at week 0. The receptor source for this set is a human donor with alopecia areata.

The chain joins TRBV29-1 to TRBJ2-3; TRBD1 aligns across 9 bases. Germline V gene lookup returns CDR1 SQVTM and CDR2 ANQGSEA. This CDR3 spans 13 amino acids. Unmatched junction bases numbered 6, after V lost 7 bases and J lost 4 bases. The CDR3 sequence is CSAGQGLADTQYF. The CDR3 DNA follows: TGCAGCGCAGGACAGGGGTTGGCAGATACGCAGTATTTT.

The rearrangement uses TRBV4-3 and TRBJ1-1, with D possibly being TRBD1 (5 bases). V lost 1 base and J 8 bases, leaving 11 bases between the germline ends. From germline, CDR1 is LGHNA and CDR2 YSLEER. The CDR3 has 13 amino acids. CDR3 loop: CASSQGQGREAFF. The CDR3 region has the DNA TGCGCCAGCAGCCAAGGGCAGGGTAGGGAAGCTTTCTTT.

This clone was counted only a few times. The rearrangement joins TRBV5-6 to TRBJ1-1; D not certain. The CDR3 consists of 14 residues. Germline loops: CDR1 SGHDT, CDR2 YYEEEE. Trimming pared 3 bases from V and 5 bases from J, leaving 14 bases between. The CDR3 reads CASSSGFGATEAFF. CDR3 bases: TGTGCCAGCAGCTCGGGGTTCGGCGCAACTGAAGCTTTCTTT.

This clone has more than one count but fewer than ten. The rearrangement uses TRBV30 and TRBJ2-3; D gene unclear. The length of the CDR3 is 13 residues. Deletions cut 0 bases from V and 4 bases from J, with 8 bases between. Germline values: CDR1 GTSNPN, CDR2 SVGIG (reference sequence). This chain's CDR3 is CAWSVLTADTQYF. For the CDR3, the DNA is TGTGCCTGGAGTGTTCTGACGGCAGATACGCAGTATTTT.

This chain joins TRBV27 and TRBJ1-5; D gene unclear. Germline CDR1 MNHEY, CDR2 SMNVEV (reference sequence). The length of the CDR3 is 13 residues. V was trimmed by 3 bases and J by 0 bases, leaving 3 bases between them. CDR3 nucleotide sequence: TGTGCCAGCAGTTTCCGTAGCAATCAGCCCCAGCATTTT. Protein product: CASSFRSNQPQHF.

The chain combines TRBV30 with TRBJ1-6, with no clear D. Trimming removed 0 bases from V and 8 bases from J, with 11 bases in between. Germline loops: CDR1 GTSNPN, CDR2 SVGIG (reference sequence). This CDR3 region has 14 residues. The DNA of the CDR3 is TGTGCCTGGAGTGTGGGAGGGCTTGATTCACCCCTCCACTTT. Protein: CAWSVGGLDSPLHF.

There are a few counts of this clone. The genes are TRBV9 and TRBJ2-1; D not certain. The V gene lost 3 bases and the J gene lost 2 bases, with 3 bases spanning the gap. This CDR3 spans 12 amino acids. CDR1 SGDLS and CDR2 YYNGEE come from the germline V gene. CDR3 loop: CASSGPYNEQFF. In nucleotides, the CDR3 is TGTGCCAGCAGCGGTCCCTACAATGAGCAGTTCTTC.

This sequence joins TRBV11-2 and TRBJ1-4; D unresolved. Germline V gene lookup returns CDR1 SGHAT and CDR2 FQNNGV. CDR3 length equals 16 residues. Trimming stripped 1 base from V and 9 bases from J, with 18 bases between. The CDR3 sequence: CASSLVTGETPKKLFF. The CDR3 nucleotides read TGTGCCAGCAGCTTAGTGACCGGGGAAACACCGAAAAAACTGTTTTTT.

This CDR3 reads CSVEVSLSYNEQFF. CDR3 nucleotide sequence: TGCAGCGTTGAAGTTTCGCTCTCTTACAATGAGCAGTTCTTC. J is TRBJ2-1 and V is TRBV29-1; no firm D call. V gave up 1 base and J gave up 4 bases, with 11 bases separating them. Germline V gene lookup returns CDR1 SQVTM and CDR2 ANQGSEA. The CDR3 consists of 14 residues.